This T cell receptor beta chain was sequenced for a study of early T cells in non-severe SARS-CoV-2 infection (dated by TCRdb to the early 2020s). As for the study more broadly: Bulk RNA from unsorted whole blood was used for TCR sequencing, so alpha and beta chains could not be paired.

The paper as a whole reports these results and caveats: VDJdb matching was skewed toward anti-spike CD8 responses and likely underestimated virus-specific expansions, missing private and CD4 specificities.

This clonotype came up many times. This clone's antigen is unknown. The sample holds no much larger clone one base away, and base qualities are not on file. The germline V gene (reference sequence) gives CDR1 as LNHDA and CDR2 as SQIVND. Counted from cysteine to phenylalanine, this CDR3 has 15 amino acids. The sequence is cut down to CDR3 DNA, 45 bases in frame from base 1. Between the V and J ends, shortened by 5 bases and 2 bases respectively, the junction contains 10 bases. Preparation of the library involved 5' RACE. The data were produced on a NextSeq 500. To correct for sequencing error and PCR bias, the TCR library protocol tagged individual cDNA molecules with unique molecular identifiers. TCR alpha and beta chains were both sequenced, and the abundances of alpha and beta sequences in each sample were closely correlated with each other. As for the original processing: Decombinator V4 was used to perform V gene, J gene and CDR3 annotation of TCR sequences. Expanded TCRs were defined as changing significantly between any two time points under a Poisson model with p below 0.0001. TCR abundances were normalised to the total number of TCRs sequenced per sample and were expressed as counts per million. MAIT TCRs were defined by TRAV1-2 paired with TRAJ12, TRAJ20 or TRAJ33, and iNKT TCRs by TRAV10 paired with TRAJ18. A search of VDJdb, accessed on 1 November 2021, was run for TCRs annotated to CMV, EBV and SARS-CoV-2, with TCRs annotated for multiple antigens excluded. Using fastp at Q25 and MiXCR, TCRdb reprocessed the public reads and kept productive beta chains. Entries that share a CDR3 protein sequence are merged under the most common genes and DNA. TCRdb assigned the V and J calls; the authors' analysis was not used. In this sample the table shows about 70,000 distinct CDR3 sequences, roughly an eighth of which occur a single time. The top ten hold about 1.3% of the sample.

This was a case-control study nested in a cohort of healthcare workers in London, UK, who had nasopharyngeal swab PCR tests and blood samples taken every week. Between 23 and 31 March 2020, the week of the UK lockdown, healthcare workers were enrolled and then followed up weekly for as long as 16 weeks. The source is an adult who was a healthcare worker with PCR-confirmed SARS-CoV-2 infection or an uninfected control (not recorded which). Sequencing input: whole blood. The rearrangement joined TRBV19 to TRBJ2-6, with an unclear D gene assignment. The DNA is TGTGCCAGTAGTCCACTCGATCCTGGGGCCAACGTCCTGACTTTC. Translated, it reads CASSPLDPGANVLTF.